Listed here is a single TCR beta chain. Its cognate antigen is unknown. CDR3 length equals 15 residues. J lost 4 bases, V lost 7 bases, and 6 bases had no gene match. CDR1 is SNHLY and CDR2 is FYNNEI in the germline V gene. 60 Vbeta and 13 Jbeta primers were used in PCR. Measured with immunoSEQ multiplex PCR; TCRdb has only the in-frame clones, and not every one. In the table there are 150,000 to 250,000 clones, 79% of which are singletons. This entry comes from a study of cytomegalovirus exposure and HLA in healthy donors. Broader study findings: In a later analysis, TCR beta V- and J-gene trimming was associated with a missense DCLRE1C variant.

The source material was PBMCs. The receptor was isolated from a girl between 10 and 17 years old in good health and CMV-seropositive. The rearrangement joins TRBV2 to TRBJ2-1; 11 positions match TRBD1. This CDR3 is CASTWGQGGYNEQFF. The CDR3 DNA is TGTGCCAGCACTTGGGGACAGGGGGGGTACAATGAGCAGTTCTTC.